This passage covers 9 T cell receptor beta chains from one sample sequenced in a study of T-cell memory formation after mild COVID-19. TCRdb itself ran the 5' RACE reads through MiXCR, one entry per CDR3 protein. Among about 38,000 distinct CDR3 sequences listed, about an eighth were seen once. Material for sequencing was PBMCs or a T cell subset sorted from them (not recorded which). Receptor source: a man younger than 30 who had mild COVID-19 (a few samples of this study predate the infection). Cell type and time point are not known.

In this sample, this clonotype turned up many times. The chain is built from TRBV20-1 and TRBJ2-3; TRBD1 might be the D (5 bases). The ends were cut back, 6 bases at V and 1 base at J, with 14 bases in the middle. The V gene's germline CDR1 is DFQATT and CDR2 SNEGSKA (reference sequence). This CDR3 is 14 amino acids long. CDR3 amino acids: CSAPIGVRTDTQYF. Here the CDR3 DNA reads TGCAGTGCCCCGATAGGGGTGCGCACAGATACGCAGTATTTT.

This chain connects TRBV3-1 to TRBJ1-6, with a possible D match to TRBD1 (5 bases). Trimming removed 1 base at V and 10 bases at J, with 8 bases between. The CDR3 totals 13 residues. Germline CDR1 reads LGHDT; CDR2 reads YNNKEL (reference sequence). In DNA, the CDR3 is TGTGCCAGCAGCCAAGCGAGGGGCTCACCCCTCCACTTT. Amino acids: CASSQARGSPLHF.

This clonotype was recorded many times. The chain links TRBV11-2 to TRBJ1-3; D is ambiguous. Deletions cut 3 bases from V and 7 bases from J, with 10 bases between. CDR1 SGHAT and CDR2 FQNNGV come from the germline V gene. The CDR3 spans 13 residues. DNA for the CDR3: TGTGCCAGCAGCTTGGGGTCGAGGAACACCATATATTTT. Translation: CASSLGSRNTIYF.

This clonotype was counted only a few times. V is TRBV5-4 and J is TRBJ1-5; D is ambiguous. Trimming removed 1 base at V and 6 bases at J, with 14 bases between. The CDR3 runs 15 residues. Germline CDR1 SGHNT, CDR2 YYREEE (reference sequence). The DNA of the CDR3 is TGTGCCAGCAGCTTGATGGGTCAGGAGGGTCAGCCCCAGCATTTT. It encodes CASSLMGQEGQPQHF.

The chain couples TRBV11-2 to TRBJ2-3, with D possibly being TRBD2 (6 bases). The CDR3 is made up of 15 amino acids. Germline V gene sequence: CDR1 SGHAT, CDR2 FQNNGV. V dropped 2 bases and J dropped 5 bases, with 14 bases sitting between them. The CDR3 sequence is CASSLWGSAGDTQYF. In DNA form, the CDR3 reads TGTGCCAGCAGCTTATGGGGTTCAGCGGGAGATACGCAGTATTTT.

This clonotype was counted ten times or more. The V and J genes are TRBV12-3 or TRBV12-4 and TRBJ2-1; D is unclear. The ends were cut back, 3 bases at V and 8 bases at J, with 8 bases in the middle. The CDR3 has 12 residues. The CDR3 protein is CASSFQGYEQFF. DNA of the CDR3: TGTGCCAGCAGTTTCCAAGGGTATGAGCAGTTCTTC.

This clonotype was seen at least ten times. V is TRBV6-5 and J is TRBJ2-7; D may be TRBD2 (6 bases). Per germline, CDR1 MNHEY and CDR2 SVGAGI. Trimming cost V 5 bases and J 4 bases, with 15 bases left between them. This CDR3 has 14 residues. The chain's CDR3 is CASSEGGRGYEQYF. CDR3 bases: TGTGCCAGCAGTGAGGGAGGACGAGGTTACGAGCAGTACTTC.

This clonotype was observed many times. The CDR3 DNA reads as TGCAGTGCTAGAGAAATTACCAGCGGGGGGCTGAGCACAGATACGCAGTATTTT. Protein product: CSAREITSGGLSTDTQYF. The chain links TRBV20-1 to TRBJ2-3; TRBD2 matches at 9 bases. With V trimmed by 0 bases and J by 0 bases, 10 bases remained unmatched. The CDR3 runs to 18 residues. Germline CDR1 is DFQATT and CDR2 is SNEGSKA (reference sequence).

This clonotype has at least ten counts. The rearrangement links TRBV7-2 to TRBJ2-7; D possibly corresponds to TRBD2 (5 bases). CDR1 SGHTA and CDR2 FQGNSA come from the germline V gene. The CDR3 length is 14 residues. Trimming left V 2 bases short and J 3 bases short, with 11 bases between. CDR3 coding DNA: TGTGCCAGCAGCTTACCGGGATTCGGCTACGAGCAGTACTTC. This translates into CASSLPGFGYEQYF.